This T cell receptor beta chain is drawn from a study of T cell responses to AZD1222 COVID-19 vaccine. Using immunoSEQ multiplex PCR, the repertoire was profiled, and TCRdb retains in-frame clones only, with some absent. This table has about 160,000 clones, under 95% appearing once. The source was peripheral blood, collected 28 days after the second AZD1222 dose. This clonotype originated in an adult who received the AZD1222 COVID-19 vaccine.

The CDR3 here is CASGLVVFGQENTGELFF. The CDR3 region has the DNA TGTGCTAGTGGTTTGGTAGTATTTGGACAGGAGAACACCGGGGAGCTGTTTTTT. The chain carries TRBV12-5 and TRBJ2-2; 7 bases map to TRBD1. Losses at the gene ends were 0 bases for V and 1 base for J; bases not matched to a gene: 8. The CDR3 has 18 amino acids. Germline CDR1 reads LGHNT; CDR2 reads FRNRAP.